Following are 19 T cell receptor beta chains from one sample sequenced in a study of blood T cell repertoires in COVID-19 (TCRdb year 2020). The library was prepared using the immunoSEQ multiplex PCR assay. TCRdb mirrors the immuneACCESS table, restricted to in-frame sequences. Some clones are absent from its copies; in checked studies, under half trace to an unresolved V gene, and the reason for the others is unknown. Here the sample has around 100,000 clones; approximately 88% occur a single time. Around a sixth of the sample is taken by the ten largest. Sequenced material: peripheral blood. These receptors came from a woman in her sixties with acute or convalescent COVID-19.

Here the CDR3 reads CASTVIFAGDYNEQFF. The CDR3 coding sequence is TGTGCCAGCACCGTGATATTTGCGGGAGATTACAATGAGCAGTTCTTC. The rearrangement links TRBV21-1 to TRBJ2-1; the tabulated D call, TRBD2, remains unverified against the DNA. TRBV21-1 represents a pseudogene. The CDR3 totals 16 residues.

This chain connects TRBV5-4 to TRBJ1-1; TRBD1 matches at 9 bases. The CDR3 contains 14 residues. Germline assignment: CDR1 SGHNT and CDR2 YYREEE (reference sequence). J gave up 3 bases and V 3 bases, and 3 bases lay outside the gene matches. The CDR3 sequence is CASSSTGGYTEAFF. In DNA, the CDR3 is TGTGCCAGCAGCTCAACAGGGGGCTACACTGAAGCTTTCTTT.

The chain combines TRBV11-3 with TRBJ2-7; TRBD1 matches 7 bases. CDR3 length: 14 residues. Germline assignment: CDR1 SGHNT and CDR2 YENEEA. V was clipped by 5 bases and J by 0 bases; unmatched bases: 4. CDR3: CASSPRGSSYEQYF. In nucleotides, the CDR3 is TGTGCCAGCAGCCCCAGGGGGTCCTCCTACGAGCAGTACTTC.

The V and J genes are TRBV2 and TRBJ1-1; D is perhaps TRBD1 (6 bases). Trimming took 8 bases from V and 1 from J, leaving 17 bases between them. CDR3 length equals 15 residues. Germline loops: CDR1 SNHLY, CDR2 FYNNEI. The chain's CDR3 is CASARGGHRNTEAFF. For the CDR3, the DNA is TGTGCCAGCGCCCGTGGGGGACATCGGAACACTGAAGCTTTCTTT.

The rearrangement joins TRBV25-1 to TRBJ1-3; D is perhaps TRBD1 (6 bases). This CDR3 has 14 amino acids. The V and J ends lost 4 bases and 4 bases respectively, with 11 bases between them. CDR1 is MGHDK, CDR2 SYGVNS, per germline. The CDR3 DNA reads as TGTGCCAGCAGTGGTACAGGGCGGGGAAACACCATATATTTT. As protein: CASSGTGRGNTIYF.

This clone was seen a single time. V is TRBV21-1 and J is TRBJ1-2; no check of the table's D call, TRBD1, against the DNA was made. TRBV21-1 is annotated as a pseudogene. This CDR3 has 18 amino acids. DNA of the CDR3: TGTGCCAGCAGCAAAGCCCAAAACCGGGACAGAAGAAACTATGGCTACACCTTC. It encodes CASSKAQNRDRRNYGYTF.

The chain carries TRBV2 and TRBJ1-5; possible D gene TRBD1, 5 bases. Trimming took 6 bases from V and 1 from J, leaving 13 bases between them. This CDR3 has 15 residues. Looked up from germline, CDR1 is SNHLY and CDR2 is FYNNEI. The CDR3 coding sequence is TGTGCCAGCAGAGAGGACACTGTGAGCAATCAGCCCCAGCATTTT. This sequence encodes CASREDTVSNQPQHF.

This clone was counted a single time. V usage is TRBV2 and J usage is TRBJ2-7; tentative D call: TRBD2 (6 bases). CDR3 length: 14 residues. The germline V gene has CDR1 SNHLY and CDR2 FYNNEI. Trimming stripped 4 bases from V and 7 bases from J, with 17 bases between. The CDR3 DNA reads TGTGCCAGCAGTGGTGGGAGGCTCTCTAGTGAGCAGTACTTC. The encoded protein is CASSGGRLSSEQYF.

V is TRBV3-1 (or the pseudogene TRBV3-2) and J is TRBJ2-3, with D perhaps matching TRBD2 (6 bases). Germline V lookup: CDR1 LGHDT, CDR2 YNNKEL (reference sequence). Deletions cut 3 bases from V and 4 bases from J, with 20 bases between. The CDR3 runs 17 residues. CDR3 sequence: CASSHRRNRGLADTQYF. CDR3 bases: TGTGCCAGCAGCCACCGACGTAACCGGGGGTTGGCAGATACGCAGTATTTT.

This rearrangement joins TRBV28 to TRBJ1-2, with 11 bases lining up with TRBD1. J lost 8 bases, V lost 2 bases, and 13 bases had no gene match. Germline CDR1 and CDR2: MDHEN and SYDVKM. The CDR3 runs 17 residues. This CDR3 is CASSLVDVGQGARGYTF. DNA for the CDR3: TGTGCCAGCAGTTTAGTTGATGTTGGACAGGGGGCGAGGGGCTACACCTTC.

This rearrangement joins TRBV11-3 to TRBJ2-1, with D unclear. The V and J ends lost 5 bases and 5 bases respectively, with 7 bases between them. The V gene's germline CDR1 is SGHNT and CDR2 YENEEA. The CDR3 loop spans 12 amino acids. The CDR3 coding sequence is TGTGCCAGCAGCCTAACCCACAATGAGCAGTTCTTC. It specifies CASSLTHNEQFF. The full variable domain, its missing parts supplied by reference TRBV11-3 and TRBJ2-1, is EAGVVQSPRYKIIEKKQPVAFWCNPISGHNTLYWYLQNLGQGPELLIRYENEEAVDDSQLPKDRFSAERLKGVDSTLKIQPAELGDSAVYLCASSLTHNEQFFGPGTRLTVL.

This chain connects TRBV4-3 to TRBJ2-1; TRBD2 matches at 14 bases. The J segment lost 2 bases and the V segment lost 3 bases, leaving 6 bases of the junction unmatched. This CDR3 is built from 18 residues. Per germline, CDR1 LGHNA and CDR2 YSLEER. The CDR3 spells CASSQRTSGGPTYNEQFF. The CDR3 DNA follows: TGCGCCAGCAGCCAGCGGACTAGCGGGGGGCCGACCTACAATGAGCAGTTCTTC.

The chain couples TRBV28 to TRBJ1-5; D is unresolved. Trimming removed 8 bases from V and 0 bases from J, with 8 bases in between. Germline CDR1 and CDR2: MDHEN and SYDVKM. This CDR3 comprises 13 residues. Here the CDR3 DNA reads TGTGCCAGCTGGAGGGATAGCAATCAGCCCCAGCATTTT. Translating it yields CASWRDSNQPQHF.

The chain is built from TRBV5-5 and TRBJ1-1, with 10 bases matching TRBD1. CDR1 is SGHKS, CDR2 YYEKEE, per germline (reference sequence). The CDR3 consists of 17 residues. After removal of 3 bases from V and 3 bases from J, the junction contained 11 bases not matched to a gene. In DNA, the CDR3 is TGTGCCAGCAGCTGGTCCGCGACAGGGGGCGCGGACACTGAAGCTTTCTTT. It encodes CASSWSATGGADTEAFF.

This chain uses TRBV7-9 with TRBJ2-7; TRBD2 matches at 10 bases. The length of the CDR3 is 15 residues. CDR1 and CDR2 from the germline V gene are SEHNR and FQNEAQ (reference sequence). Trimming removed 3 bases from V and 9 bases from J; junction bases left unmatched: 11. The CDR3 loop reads CASSFLAGATGGQYF. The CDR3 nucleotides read TGTGCCAGCAGCTTTCTAGCGGGGGCCACTGGTGGGCAGTACTTC.

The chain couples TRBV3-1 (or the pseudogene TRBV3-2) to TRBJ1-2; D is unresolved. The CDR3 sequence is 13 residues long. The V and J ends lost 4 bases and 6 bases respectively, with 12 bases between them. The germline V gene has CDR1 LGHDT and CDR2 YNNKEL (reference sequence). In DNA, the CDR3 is TGTGCCAGCAGCCTGGCGGGCTTGAATGGCTACACCTTC. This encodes CASSLAGLNGYTF.

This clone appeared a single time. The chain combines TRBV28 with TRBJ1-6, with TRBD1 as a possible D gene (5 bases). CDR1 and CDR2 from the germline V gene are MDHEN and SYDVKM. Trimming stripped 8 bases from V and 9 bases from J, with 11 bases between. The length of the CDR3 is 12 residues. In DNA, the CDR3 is TGTGCCAGCTGCGGGGGAGGTTCACCCCTCCACTTT. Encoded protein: CASCGGGSPLHF.

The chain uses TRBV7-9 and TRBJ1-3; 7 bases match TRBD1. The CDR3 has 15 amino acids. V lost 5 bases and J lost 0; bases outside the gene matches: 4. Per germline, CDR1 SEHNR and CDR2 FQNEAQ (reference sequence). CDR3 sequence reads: CASSPGGSSGNTIYF. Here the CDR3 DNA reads TGTGCCAGCAGCCCAGGGGGAAGCTCTGGAAACACCATATATTTT. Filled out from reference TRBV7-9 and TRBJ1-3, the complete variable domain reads DTGVSQNPRHKITKRGQNVTFRCDPISEHNRLYWYRQTLGQGPEFLTYFQNEAQLEKSRLLSDRFSAERPKGSFSTLEIQRTEQGDSAMYLCASSPGGSSGNTIYFGEGSWLTVV.

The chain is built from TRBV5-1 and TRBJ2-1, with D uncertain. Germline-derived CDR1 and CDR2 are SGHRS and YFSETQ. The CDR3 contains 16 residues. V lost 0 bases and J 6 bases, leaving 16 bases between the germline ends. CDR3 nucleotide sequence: TGCGCCAGCAGCTTGGAACCCCAGTCCGAGGTCAATGAGCAGTTCTTC. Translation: CASSLEPQSEVNEQFF.